One sample yielded the 18 T cell receptor beta chains listed below, sequenced in a study of blood T cell repertoires in COVID-19. Some clones are missing from TCRdb's copy, which holds only in-frame ones; the method was immunoSEQ multiplex PCR. The data hold 150,000 or so clones, with approximately 87% observed a single time. Input material: peripheral blood. The receptor source for this set is a woman aged 70-85 years with COVID-19, enrolled during active disease.

The chain is built from TRBV5-6 and TRBJ1-1, with 7 bases matching TRBD1. J lost 3 bases, V lost 4 bases, and 9 bases had no gene match. Germline CDR1 is SGHDT and CDR2 is YYEEEE. The CDR3 is 15 residues long. CDR3 sequence (DNA): TGTGCCAGCAGCCCAGTAGACAGGGTGTACACTGAAGCTTTCTTT. The encoded protein is CASSPVDRVYTEAFF.

This clone appeared a single time. This chain joins TRBV6-5 and TRBJ1-6; D is ambiguous. The CDR3 runs 12 residues. Trimming stripped 2 bases from V and 6 bases from J, with 2 bases between. Germline V gene sequence: CDR1 MNHEY, CDR2 SVGAGI. The CDR3 region is CASSYLNSPLHF. The CDR3 DNA sequence: TGTGCCAGCAGTTACCTTAATTCACCCCTCCACTTT.

The chain has TRBV10-3 and TRBJ1-1; 12 nucleotides line up with TRBD1. After removal of 6 bases from V and 3 bases from J, the junction contained 5 bases not matched to a gene. CDR1 and CDR2 from the germline V gene are ENHRY and SYGVKD. The CDR3 has 15 amino acids. This CDR3 is CAIRGTGGVDTEAFF. The CDR3 DNA reads TGTGCCATCAGGGGGACAGGGGGCGTGGACACTGAAGCTTTCTTT.

The table lists this clone with a few counts. The V and J genes are TRBV3-1 (or the pseudogene TRBV3-2) and TRBJ1-3; 7 bases are a match to TRBD1. Unmatched junction bases numbered 4, after V lost 5 bases and J lost 0 bases. Looked up from germline, CDR1 is LGHDT and CDR2 is YNNKEL (reference sequence). This CDR3 comprises 15 residues. CDR3 nucleotides: TGTGCCAGCAGCTCGGGACAGTCCTCTGGAAACACCATATATTTT. This codes for CASSSGQSSGNTIYF.

The CDR3 sequence is CASSQGTPEQFF. The DNA for the CDR3 is TGTGCCAGCAGCCAGGGGACACCGGAGCAGTTCTTC. The V gene is TRBV9, the J gene TRBJ2-1; weak D call: TRBD1 (6 bases). V gave up 4 bases and J gave up 10 bases, with 12 bases separating them. Germline V gene data show CDR1 as SGDLS and CDR2 as YYNGEE. This CDR3 is built from 12 residues.

V gene TRBV7-9 combines with J gene TRBJ2-7; D might be TRBD1 (7 bases). CDR1 and CDR2 (germline): SEHNR, FQNEAQ (reference sequence). Between the trimmed V and J ends, which lost 5 bases and 0 bases, there was a span of 17 bases. This CDR3 contains 16 residues. CDR3 in DNA: TGTGCCAGCAGCCGTAGCGGACAGGTCCTCTCCTACGAGCAGTACTTC. Translation gives CASSRSGQVLSYEQYF.

This clone occurred once. The chain couples TRBV28 to TRBJ1-1; no firm D call. This CDR3 is built from 13 residues. Germline CDR1 is MDHEN and CDR2 is SYDVKM. The CDR3 spells CGTRAQLNTEAFF. CDR3 sequence (DNA): TGTGGTACGCGGGCGCAGTTGAACACTGAAGCTTTCTTT.

The chain carries TRBV9 and TRBJ2-3; no definite D call. CDR1 and CDR2 (germline): SGDLS, YYNGEE. Trimming took 0 bases from V and 3 from J, leaving 5 bases between them. The CDR3 spans 13 residues. The CDR3 DNA follows: TGTGCCAGCAGCGTAGTTGAGACAGATACGCAGTATTTT. It yields the protein CASSVVETDTQYF.

The V gene is TRBV6-6, the J gene TRBJ2-3; 8 nucleotides match TRBD2. The CDR3 spans 14 residues. CDR1 is MNHNY and CDR2 is SVGAGI in the germline V gene (reference sequence). Losses at the gene ends were 6 bases for V and 13 bases for J; bases not matched to a gene: 15. CDR3: CASSPTSVGPSEYF. The DNA for the CDR3 is TGTGCCAGCAGCCCGACTAGCGTGGGGCCCTCGGAGTATTTT.

This clone appeared a single time. CDR3 residues: CASSPRDKTGSEQYF. CDR3 bases: TGTGCCAGCTCACCAAGGGACAAGACAGGCTCCGAGCAGTACTTC. The chain has TRBV18 and TRBJ2-7; a possible D gene is TRBD1 (6 bases). CDR3 length equals 15 residues. CDR1 and CDR2 from the germline V gene are KGHSH and LQKENI. V was shortened by 2 bases and J by 6 bases, with 17 bases between the two germline ends.

The chain has TRBV7-3 and TRBJ2-1; possibly TRBD2 for D (6 bases). The CDR3 has 16 residues. V was pared by 4 bases and J by 0 bases, with 13 bases between. The germline CDR1 and CDR2 sequences are SGHTA and FQGTGA. The CDR3 DNA is TGTGCCAGCAGCTCCTTAGCGGCGAGCTCCTACAATGAGCAGTTCTTC. This gives the protein CASSSLAASSYNEQFF. Looking up the rest from reference TRBV7-3 and TRBJ2-1 gives the full variable domain: GAGVSQTPSNKVTEKGKYVELRCDPISGHTALYWYRQSLGQGPEFLIYFQGTGAADDSGLPNDRFFAVRPEGSVSTLKIQRTERGDSAVYLCASSSLAASSYNEQFFGPGTRLTVL.

The chain employs TRBV11-2 and TRBJ2-7, with 9 bases identical to TRBD1. The V gene end was trimmed by 5 bases and the J gene end by 4 bases; junction bases not matched to a gene: 9. Germline assignment: CDR1 SGHAT and CDR2 FQNNGV. The CDR3 consists of 15 residues. The DNA for the CDR3 is TGTGCCAGCAGCCCTGGGACAGGGAAAAGATACGAGCAGTACTTC. As protein: CASSPGTGKRYEQYF. The full variable domain, rest sourced from reference TRBV11-2 and TRBJ2-7, is EAGVAQSPRYKIIEKRQSVAFWCNPISGHATLYWYQQILGQGPKLLIQFQNNGVVDDSQLPKDRFSAERLKGVDSTLKIQPAKLEDSAVYLCASSPGTGKRYEQYFGPGTRLTVT.

The genes are TRBV18 and TRBJ1-6; TRBD1 might be the D (5 bases). Trimming pared 0 bases from V and 13 bases from J, leaving 10 bases between. Germline CDR1 reads KGHSH; CDR2 reads LQKENI. This CDR3 has 13 residues. CDR3 amino acids: CASSPPQAYPLHF. In nucleotides, the CDR3 is TGTGCCAGCTCACCACCACAGGCTTACCCCCTCCACTTT.

J is TRBJ1-1 and V is TRBV11-3, with 7 bases aligning to TRBD1. Trimming cost V 3 bases and J 0 bases; bases outside gene matches: 1. Looked up from germline, CDR1 is SGHNT and CDR2 is YENEEA. The CDR3 totals 14 residues. CDR3 residues: CASSFTGVNTEAFF. The CDR3 bases are TGTGCCAGCAGCTTTACAGGGGTGAACACTGAAGCTTTCTTT.

The chain uses TRBV28 and TRBJ1-1; 8 nucleotides align to TRBD1. The germline CDR1 and CDR2 sequences are MDHEN and SYDVKM. V dropped 5 bases and J dropped 11; count of bases not matched to a gene: 16. CDR3 length equals 15 residues. The chain's CDR3 is CASSGGGQGARGAFF. CDR3 sequence (DNA): TGTGCCAGCAGTGGGGGCGGGCAGGGGGCTCGTGGTGCTTTCTTT.

The CDR3 spells CASSQEPTTGNEQFF. The DNA for the CDR3 is TGTGCCAGCAGCCAAGAACCCACGACAGGTAATGAGCAGTTCTTC. The chain has TRBV3-1 (or the pseudogene TRBV3-2) and TRBJ2-1; weak D call: TRBD1 (6 bases). V lost 0 bases to trimming and J lost 7 bases, with 13 bases between them. Germline V gene lookup returns CDR1 LGHDT and CDR2 YNNKEL (reference sequence). This CDR3 has 15 residues.

This chain links TRBV6-5 with TRBJ1-5; D unresolved. Germline V gene lookup returns CDR1 MNHEY and CDR2 SVGAGI. With 10 bases removed from V and 0 bases from J, the gap between germline ends came to 10 bases. The CDR3 consists of 13 residues. The CDR3 sequence is CATSEISNQPQHF. The CDR3 DNA follows: TGTGCCACCTCAGAAATTAGCAATCAGCCCCAGCATTTT.

V usage is TRBV18 and J usage is TRBJ1-2, with D perhaps matching TRBD1 (6 bases). The CDR3 length is 13 residues. V dropped 0 bases and J dropped 10 bases, with 12 bases sitting between them. Germline CDR1 KGHSH, CDR2 LQKENI. CDR3 residues: CASSPPDRSAYTF. The CDR3 DNA sequence: TGTGCCAGCTCACCACCGGACAGATCAGCCTACACCTTC.